The 22 T cell receptor beta chains in this list originate from one sample, sequenced in a study of shared clonotypes between healthy human individuals. The naive CD8 fraction comprised CD45RO-negative cells positively selected for CCR7 and excluded terminally differentiated effector memory CD45RA+ cells. Using immunoSEQ multiplex PCR, the repertoire was profiled, and TCRdb retains in-frame clones only, with some absent. The table includes about 2 million clones, about 95% detected once. The sample consisted of naive CD8+ T cells sorted from blood. The receptors shown here come from a man aged 18 to 29 in good health.

This clone has just one count. V is TRBV7-8 and J is TRBJ1-4; 7 bases match TRBD1. The germline V gene encodes CDR1 SGHVS and CDR2 FQNEAQ. With 4 bases clipped from V and 7 bases from J, the junction kept 15 bases outside the gene matches. The CDR3 has 17 residues. CDR3 residues: CASSSMIGDREFEKLFF. The CDR3 DNA reads TGTGCCAGCAGCTCGATGATAGGGGACAGAGAGTTTGAAAAACTGTTTTTT.

The chain carries TRBV5-4 and TRBJ2-3; TRBD1 matches 8 bases. Germline CDR1 and CDR2: SGHNT and YYREEE (reference sequence). The trim removed 2 bases at V and 6 bases at J, leaving 11 bases unmatched. The CDR3 covers 16 residues. The CDR3 is CASSFPQTGDPDTQYF. In nucleotides, the CDR3 is TGTGCCAGCAGCTTCCCCCAGACAGGGGACCCGGATACGCAGTATTTT.

The CDR3 bases are TGTGCCAGCAGCTTAGAGACAGCCGACTTTAGAAACGAGCAGTACTTC. It is translated as CASSLETADFRNEQYF. This sequence joins TRBV5-4 and TRBJ2-7, with D possibly matching TRBD1 (5 bases). This CDR3 is built from 16 residues. Trimming took off 2 bases at V and 5 bases at J, with 20 bases between the two ends. The germline V gene has CDR1 SGHNT and CDR2 YYREEE (reference sequence).

The chain couples TRBV28 to TRBJ2-7; 8 positions agree with TRBD2. V lost 2 bases to trimming and J lost 0 bases; unmatched junction nucleotides: 9. Germline-derived CDR1 and CDR2 are MDHEN and SYDVKM. The CDR3 covers 17 residues. The CDR3 region has the DNA TGTGCCAGCAGTTTAACAGGGCGGGAGGCACCCTCCTACGAGCAGTACTTC. Protein: CASSLTGREAPSYEQYF.

The V gene is TRBV6-6, the J gene TRBJ1-1; D call uncertain. Germline lookup yields CDR1 MNHNY and CDR2 SVGAGI (reference sequence). The germline V and J ends were trimmed by 5 bases and 4 bases, with 8 bases remaining between them. This CDR3 has 12 residues. The CDR3: CASSPRSTEAFF. The CDR3 bases are TGTGCCAGCAGTCCCCGCTCCACTGAAGCTTTCTTT.

The chain joins TRBV7-9 to TRBJ2-7; 9 nucleotides line up with TRBD2. Germline lookup yields CDR1 SEHNR and CDR2 FQNEAQ (reference sequence). The ends lost 5 bases at V and 7 bases at J; junction bases unmatched: 15. The CDR3 is 16 amino acids. This chain's CDR3 is CASSTGFGIAGEEQYF. The CDR3 DNA reads TGTGCCAGCAGCACAGGTTTCGGCATAGCGGGAGAAGAGCAGTACTTC. Full variable domain (missing parts from reference TRBV7-9 and TRBJ2-7): DTGVSQNPRHKITKRGQNVTFRCDPISEHNRLYWYRQTLGQGPEFLTYFQNEAQLEKSRLLSDRFSAERPKGSFSTLEIQRTEQGDSAMYLCASSTGFGIAGEEQYFGPGTRLTVT.

V and J are TRBV27 and TRBJ2-1; D is ambiguous. Germline-derived CDR1 and CDR2 are MNHEY and SMNVEV (reference sequence). This CDR3 is built from 12 residues. V lost 4 bases, J lost 8 bases, and 9 bases lay in between. The CDR3 is CASSSGRDEQFF. The CDR3, as DNA: TGTGCCAGCAGTTCGGGCCGGGATGAGCAGTTCTTC.

As concerns this clone: Other DNA variants within this sample encode the same CDR3. The chain links TRBV29-1 to TRBJ1-2; the D is unclear. V dropped 3 bases and J dropped 4 bases, with 3 bases sitting between them. CDR3 length equals 10 residues. Per germline, CDR1 SQVTM and CDR2 ANQGSEA. CDR3 in DNA: TGCAGCGTTGATGGCTATGGCTACACCTTC. It yields the protein CSVDGYGYTF.

The genes are TRBV9 and TRBJ1-1, with no clear D. The CDR3 has 13 amino acids. V lost 0 bases, J lost 3 bases, and 6 bases lay in between. Germline lookup yields CDR1 SGDLS and CDR2 YYNGEE. CDR3 amino acids: CASSVVLDTEAFF. CDR3 in DNA: TGTGCCAGCAGCGTAGTTCTCGACACTGAAGCTTTCTTT. The full variable domain, completed using reference TRBV9 and TRBJ1-1, is DSGVTQTPKHLITATGQRVTLRCSPRSGDLSVYWYQQSLDQGLQFLIQYYNGEERAKGNILERFSAQQFPDLHSELNLSSLELGDSALYFCASSVVLDTEAFFGQGTRLTVV.

This chain links TRBV4-1 with TRBJ2-7; D may be TRBD1 (6 bases). Per germline, CDR1 MGHRA and CDR2 YSYEKL. Trimming left V 1 base short and J 3 bases short, with 13 bases between. This CDR3 is 15 amino acids long. The CDR3: CASSQGTGTFYEQYF. In DNA form, the CDR3 reads TGCGCCAGCAGCCAAGGGACCGGGACATTCTACGAGCAGTACTTC.

This sequence joins TRBV4-3 and TRBJ1-3, with D tentatively TRBD1 (5 bases). The V gene's germline CDR1 is LGHNA and CDR2 YSLEER. The CDR3 loop spans 15 amino acids. V shed 0 bases and J shed 8 bases, with 14 bases lying between them. CDR3 amino acids: CASSQEPGTVDTIYF. The CDR3 DNA sequence: TGCGCCAGCAGCCAAGAACCAGGGACGGTGGACACCATATATTTT.

This chain uses TRBV9 with TRBJ2-5; 16 bases align to TRBD2. The germline CDR1 and CDR2 sequences are SGDLS and YYNGEE. The length of the CDR3 is 14 residues. With 3 bases clipped from V and 14 bases from J, the junction kept 7 bases outside the gene matches. CDR3 sequence: CASSDGTSGRVPYF. DNA of the CDR3: TGTGCCAGCAGCGACGGGACTAGCGGGAGGGTCCCCTACTTC. The whole variable domain, filled in from reference TRBV9 and TRBJ2-5, reads DSGVTQTPKHLITATGQRVTLRCSPRSGDLSVYWYQQSLDQGLQFLIQYYNGEERAKGNILERFSAQQFPDLHSELNLSSLELGDSALYFCASSDGTSGRVPYFGPGTRLLVL.

The chain links TRBV2 to TRBJ2-7; D is unclear. Germline V lookup: CDR1 SNHLY, CDR2 FYNNEI. Trimming pared 5 bases from V and 2 bases from J, leaving 13 bases between. This CDR3 has 14 residues. CDR3 protein: CASSLADGPYEQYF. CDR3 DNA: TGTGCCAGCAGTTTAGCCGACGGACCCTACGAGCAGTACTTC.

This sequence joins TRBV6-5 and TRBJ2-7; 11 nucleotides agree with TRBD2. Germline CDR1 MNHEY, CDR2 SVGAGI. This CDR3 comprises 15 residues. Unmatched junction bases numbered 9, after V lost 5 bases and J lost 6 bases. The CDR3 sequence is CASSPELAGVFEQYF. The CDR3 DNA is TGTGCCAGCAGTCCCGAACTAGCGGGGGTTTTCGAGCAGTACTTC.

The chain carries TRBV6-1 and TRBJ2-1, with 10 bases matching TRBD1. Germline lookup yields CDR1 MNHNS and CDR2 SASEGT. CDR3 size: 14 residues. V dropped 7 bases and J dropped 4; count of bases not matched to a gene: 4. In DNA, the CDR3 is TGTGCCAGCATGAGACAGGGGGCGTACAATGAGCAGTTCTTC. Residues: CASMRQGAYNEQFF.

The chain joins TRBV9 to TRBJ1-2, with no clear D. The CDR3 is 14 amino acids. Trimming shortened V by 0 bases and J by 4 bases, and 10 bases separated the two germline ends. CDR1 is SGDLS and CDR2 is YYNGEE in the germline V gene. This CDR3 is CASSVGEVGYGYTF. The CDR3 DNA follows: TGTGCCAGCAGCGTAGGGGAGGTCGGCTATGGCTACACCTTC.

This sequence joins TRBV10-2 and TRBJ2-7; the match to TRBD2 covers 12 bases. CDR1 and CDR2 (germline): WSHSY, SAAADI. Trimming at V came to 6 bases and at J to 5 bases, leaving 8 bases not matched to a gene. The CDR3 has 15 amino acids. Here the CDR3 reads CASSDRTSGIHEQYF. The CDR3 bases are TGCGCCAGCAGCGACCGGACTAGCGGGATCCACGAGCAGTACTTC.

The chain uses TRBV4-3 and TRBJ2-7, with D tentatively TRBD2 (5 bases). The CDR3 length is 18 residues. The V gene's germline CDR1 is LGHNA and CDR2 YSLEER. V was cut by 1 base and J by 5 bases, with 24 bases left in between. The CDR3 DNA sequence: TGCGCCAGCAGCCAAGCCCATAGCGAGAGCTCACTCAAAGACGAGCAGTACTTC. This codes for CASSQAHSESSLKDEQYF.

The V call is TRBV29-1, the J call TRBJ2-3; 11 bases line up with TRBD1. This CDR3 comprises 17 residues. V trimming: 2 bases; J trimming: 4 bases; junction bases outside the gene matches: 11. Germline V gene lookup returns CDR1 SQVTM and CDR2 ANQGSEA. The CDR3 DNA reads TGCAGCGTTGAAAGATCGACGGACAGGGGGCCGGCAGATACGCAGTATTTT. Translation: CSVERSTDRGPADTQYF.

The chain has TRBV13 and TRBJ2-7, with 9 bases aligning to TRBD2. V gave up 5 bases and J gave up 2 bases; unmatched junction bases: 7. The CDR3 length is 15 residues. The V gene's germline CDR1 is PRHDT and CDR2 FYEKMQ (reference sequence). For the CDR3, the DNA is TGTGCCAGCAGCCGACGGACTAGCGCGACCTACGAGCAGTACTTC. It yields the protein CASSRRTSATYEQYF. Full variable domain (rest looked up from reference TRBV13 and TRBJ2-7): AAGVIQSPRHLIKEKRETATLKCYPIPRHDTVYWYQQGPGQDPQFLISFYEKMQSDKGSIPDRFSAQQFSDYHSELNMSSLELGDSALYFCASSRRTSATYEQYFGPGTRLTVT.

This rearrangement joins TRBV6-1 to TRBJ2-7, with a possible D match to TRBD1 (5 bases). Trimming pared 8 bases from V and 0 bases from J, leaving 8 bases between. Germline V CDR1 and CDR2: MNHNS, SASEGT. This CDR3 is built from 12 residues. The CDR3 loop is CASQGSSYEQYF. The CDR3 DNA follows: TGTGCCAGCCAGGGATCCTCCTACGAGCAGTACTTC.

This sequence joins TRBV2 and TRBJ2-7, with D maybe TRBD2 (6 bases). Trimming cost V 2 bases and J 2 bases, with 10 bases left between them. The CDR3 spans 14 residues. Per the germline V gene, CDR1 is SNHLY and CDR2 is FYNNEI. CDR3 DNA sequence: TGTGCCAGCAGTGAAATCGGGGGAGCCTACGAGCAGTACTTC. Translating gives CASSEIGGAYEQYF. The whole variable domain, remainder taken from reference TRBV2 and TRBJ2-7, is EPEVTQTPSHQVTQMGQEVILRCVPISNHLYFYWYRQILGQKVEFLVSFYNNEISEKSEIFDDQFSVERPDGSNFTLKIRSTKLEDSAMYFCASSEIGGAYEQYFGPGTRLTVT.